These 13 T cell receptor beta chains came from one sample sequenced in a study of coeliac disease. Assay used: immunoSEQ multiplex PCR; TCRdb lists only in-frame clones, some missing. This table holds over a thousand clones, 69% found once. The sample taken for sequencing was lamina propria lymphocytes from the gut. The source of these receptors is a woman aged 35 to 49 with celiac disease on a gluten-free diet, and with hypertension.

This clone came up a few times. The chain joins TRBV14 to TRBJ2-7, with D maybe TRBD2 (5 bases). Germline loops: CDR1 SGHDN, CDR2 FVKESK. This CDR3 comprises 14 residues. The V gene lost 0 bases and the J gene lost 5 bases, with 11 bases spanning the gap. In DNA form, the CDR3 reads TGTGCCAGCAGCCAAGATTGGGTCGGGGACGAGCAGTACTTC. The encoded protein is CASSQDWVGDEQYF.

The genes are TRBV19 and TRBJ1-5; 9 positions agree with TRBD1. J lost 5 bases, V lost 4 bases, and 12 bases had no gene match. Per germline, CDR1 LNHDA and CDR2 SQIVND (reference sequence). The CDR3 spans 17 residues. The CDR3 protein is CASSTDRDRVSYQPQHF. CDR3 DNA sequence: TGTGCCAGTAGTACAGACCGGGACAGGGTTTCTTATCAGCCCCAGCATTTT.

The gene calls are TRBV18 and TRBJ2-2, with 9 bases fitting TRBD2. The CDR3 is 18 amino acids. V shed 3 bases and J 2 bases; nucleotides not matched to a gene: 10. Germline CDR1 is KGHSH and CDR2 is LQKENI. The CDR3 spells CASSPVQVTSGNTGELFF. The CDR3 coding sequence is TGTGCCAGCTCACCCGTCCAGGTGACTAGCGGAAACACCGGGGAGCTGTTTTTT.

This clone occurred a few times. The genes are TRBV5-1 and TRBJ1-2; TRBD1 matches 8 bases. Germline values: CDR1 SGHRS, CDR2 YFSETQ. V lost 4 bases, J lost 8 bases, and 10 bases stayed unmatched. This CDR3 comprises 14 residues. CDR3 loop: CASSDPGGAGGYTF. The CDR3 coding sequence is TGCGCCAGCAGCGATCCAGGGGGCGCGGGGGGCTACACCTTC.

Here the CDR3 DNA reads TGTGCCAGCCGGGGGTGGTTTGGGCCCCAGCATTTT. It specifies CASRGWFGPQHF. The chain carries TRBV27 and TRBJ1-5; D perhaps matches TRBD1 (5 bases). Germline assignment: CDR1 MNHEY and CDR2 SMNVEV (reference sequence). This CDR3 has 12 residues. The V gene lost 8 bases and the J gene lost 9 bases, with 14 bases spanning the gap.

The chain joins TRBV29-1 to TRBJ1-1; TRBD1 might be the D (5 bases). Germline CDR1 is SQVTM and CDR2 is ANQGSEA. The CDR3 length is 15 residues. Trimming pared 4 bases from V and 0 bases from J, leaving 15 bases between. CDR3 loop: CSVVEGGVMNTEAFF. CDR3 coding DNA: TGCAGCGTTGTCGAGGGAGGGGTTATGAACACTGAAGCTTTCTTT.

The table lists this clone with a few counts. One end of the junction is discordant with germline, which a read error may explain. The gene calls are TRBV7-3 and TRBJ2-5, with D maybe TRBD2 (5 bases). Germline V gene lookup returns CDR1 SGHTA and CDR2 FQGTGA. The CDR3 runs to 13 residues. The CDR3 region has the DNA TGCGCCAGCAGCCCCGGACTGCTAAAGACCCAGTACTTC. Translated: CASSPGLLKTQYF.

The chain couples TRBV7-3 to TRBJ2-1, with TRBD2 identical over 10 bases. The V and J ends lost 0 bases and 5 bases, in that order; junction bases with no gene match: 7. From germline, CDR1 is SGHTA and CDR2 FQGTGA. This CDR3 has 17 amino acids. CDR3 coding DNA: TGTGCCAGCAGCTTAACCCTGCTAGCGGGAGAGAACAATGAGCAGTTCTTC. It yields the protein CASSLTLLAGENNEQFF.

The chain uses TRBV4-1 and TRBJ2-7, with D maybe TRBD1 (6 bases). Germline CDR1 reads MGHRA; CDR2 reads YSYEKL. The CDR3 has 15 residues. Trimming took off 4 bases at V and 3 bases at J, with 16 bases between the two ends. The CDR3, as DNA: TGCGCCAGCAGCCGCCTGGGCAGGGGAGACTACGAGCAGTACTTC. This encodes CASSRLGRGDYEQYF.

The chain combines TRBV5-1 with TRBJ1-2; no clear D gene. CDR1 is SGHRS, CDR2 YFSETQ, per germline. The CDR3 has 15 residues. V lost 3 bases and J lost 3, with 15 bases in between. CDR3 DNA sequence: TGCGCCAGCAGCTACCTCCCGGAGGTAGACTATGGCTACACCTTC. This codes for CASSYLPEVDYGYTF.

This chain joins TRBV7-2 and TRBJ2-3, with D unresolved. Germline CDR1 SGHTA, CDR2 FQGNSA. This CDR3 region has 14 residues. V was trimmed by 1 base and J by 2 bases, leaving 7 bases between them. The CDR3 loop reads CASSLDGNTDTQYF. DNA for the CDR3: TGTGCCAGCAGCTTAGATGGCAACACAGATACGCAGTATTTT.

The sample holds one count of this clone. J is TRBJ2-7 and V is TRBV11-3, with D possibly TRBD1 on 5 matching bases. Germline CDR1 SGHNT, CDR2 YENEEA. V lost 5 bases, J lost 1 base, and 12 bases lay in between. The CDR3 extends over 14 amino acids. The CDR3 sequence is CASSPLGPSYEQYF. In DNA form, the CDR3 reads TGTGCCAGCAGCCCGTTGGGGCCTTCCTACGAGCAGTACTTC.

The chain uses TRBV19 and TRBJ1-1; the D is unclear. The CDR3 consists of 14 residues. The germline gives CDR1 LNHDA, CDR2 SQIVND (reference sequence). Trimming removed 4 bases from V and 1 base from J, with 10 bases in between. In DNA, the CDR3 is TGTGCCAGTAGTACATGGACTCAGAACACTGAAGCTTTCTTT. This encodes CASSTWTQNTEAFF.